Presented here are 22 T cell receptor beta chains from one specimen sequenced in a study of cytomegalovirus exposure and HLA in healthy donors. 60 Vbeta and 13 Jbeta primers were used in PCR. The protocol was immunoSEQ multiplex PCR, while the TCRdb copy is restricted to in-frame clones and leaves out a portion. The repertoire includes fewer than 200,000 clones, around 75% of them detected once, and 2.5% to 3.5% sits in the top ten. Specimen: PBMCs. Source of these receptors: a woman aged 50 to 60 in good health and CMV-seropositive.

The CDR3 is CASSLSIVVSSYNEQFF. CDR3 sequence (DNA): TGTGCCAGCAGTTTAAGTATAGTAGTTAGCTCCTACAATGAGCAGTTCTTC. V and J are TRBV27 and TRBJ2-1; D remains unclear. V gave up 2 bases and J gave up 0 bases, with 14 bases separating them. The CDR3 spans 17 residues. Germline V gene data show CDR1 as MNHEY and CDR2 as SMNVEV (reference sequence).

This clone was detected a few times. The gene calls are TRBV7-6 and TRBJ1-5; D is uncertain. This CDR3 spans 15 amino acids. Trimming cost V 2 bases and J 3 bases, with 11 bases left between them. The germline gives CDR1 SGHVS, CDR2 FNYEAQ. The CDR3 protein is CASSLNPGSNQPQHF. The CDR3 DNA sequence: TGTGCCAGCAGCTTAAACCCAGGTTCCAATCAGCCCCAGCATTTT.

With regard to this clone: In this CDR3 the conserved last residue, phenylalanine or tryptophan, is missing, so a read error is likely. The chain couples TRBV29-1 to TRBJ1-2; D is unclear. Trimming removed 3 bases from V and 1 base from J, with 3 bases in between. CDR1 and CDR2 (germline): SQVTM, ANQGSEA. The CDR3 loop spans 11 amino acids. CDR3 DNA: TGCAGCGTTGACGGTAACTATGGCTACACCCTC. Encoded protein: CSVDGNYGYTL.

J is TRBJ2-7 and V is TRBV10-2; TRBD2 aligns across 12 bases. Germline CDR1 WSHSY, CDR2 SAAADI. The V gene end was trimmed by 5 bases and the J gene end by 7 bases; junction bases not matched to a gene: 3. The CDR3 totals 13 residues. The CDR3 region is CASSPGLAGEQYF. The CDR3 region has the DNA TGCGCCAGCAGTCCGGGACTAGCGGGTGAGCAGTACTTC.

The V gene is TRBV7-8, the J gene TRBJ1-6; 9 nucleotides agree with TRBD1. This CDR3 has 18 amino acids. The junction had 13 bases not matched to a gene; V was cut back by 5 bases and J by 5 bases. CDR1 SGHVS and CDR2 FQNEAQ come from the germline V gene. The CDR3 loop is CASSLRTGARLHNSPLHF. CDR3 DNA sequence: TGTGCCAGCAGCCTAAGGACAGGGGCCCGCCTTCATAATTCACCCCTCCACTTT.

CDR3 DNA sequence: TGTGCCAGTAGTATCGACAGCAGGGGCTACACCTTC. This sequence encodes CASSIDSRGYTF. The chain recombines TRBV19 with TRBJ1-2; D is perhaps TRBD1 (5 bases). CDR1 is LNHDA and CDR2 is SQIVND in the germline V gene (reference sequence). V was cut by 3 bases and J by 8 bases, with 10 bases left in between. The CDR3 covers 12 residues.

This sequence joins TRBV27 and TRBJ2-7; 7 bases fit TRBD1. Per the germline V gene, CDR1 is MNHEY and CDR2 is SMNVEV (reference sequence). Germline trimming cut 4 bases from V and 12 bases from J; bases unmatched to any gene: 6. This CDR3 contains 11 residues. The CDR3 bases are TGTGCCAGCAGTTCGGACAGGTCGAGGTACTTC. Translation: CASSSDRSRYF.

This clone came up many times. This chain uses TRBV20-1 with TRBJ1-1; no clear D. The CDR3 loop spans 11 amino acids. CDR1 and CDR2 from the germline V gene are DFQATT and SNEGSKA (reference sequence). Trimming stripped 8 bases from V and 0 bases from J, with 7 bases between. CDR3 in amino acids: CSPFLNTEAFF. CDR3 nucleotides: TGCAGTCCTTTCTTGAACACTGAAGCTTTCTTT.

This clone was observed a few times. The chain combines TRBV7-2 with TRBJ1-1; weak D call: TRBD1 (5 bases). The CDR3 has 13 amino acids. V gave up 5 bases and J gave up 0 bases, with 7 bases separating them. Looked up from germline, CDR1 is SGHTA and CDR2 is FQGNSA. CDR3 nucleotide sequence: TGTGCCAGCAGCCGCAGGGTGAACACTGAAGCTTTCTTT. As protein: CASSRRVNTEAFF.

The CDR3 sequence is CASSQWGKSPLHF. The DNA for the CDR3 is TGCGCCAGCAGCCAATGGGGCAAATCACCCCTCCACTTT. The V call is TRBV4-1, the J call TRBJ1-6; the D gene is possibly TRBD1 (5 bases). Trimming stripped 2 bases from V and 10 bases from J, with 9 bases between. Germline lookup yields CDR1 MGHRA and CDR2 YSYEKL. The CDR3 runs to 13 residues.

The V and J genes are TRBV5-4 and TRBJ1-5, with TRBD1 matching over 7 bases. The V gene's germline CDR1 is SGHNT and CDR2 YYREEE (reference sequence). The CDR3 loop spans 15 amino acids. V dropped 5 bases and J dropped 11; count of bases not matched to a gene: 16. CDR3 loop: CASSSTGTGGGAQHF. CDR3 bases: TGTGCCAGCAGTTCTACCGGGACCGGAGGGGGCGCCCAGCATTTT.

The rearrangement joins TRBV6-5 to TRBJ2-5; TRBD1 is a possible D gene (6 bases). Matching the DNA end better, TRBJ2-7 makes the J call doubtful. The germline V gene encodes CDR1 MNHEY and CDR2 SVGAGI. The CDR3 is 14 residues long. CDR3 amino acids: CASRRDTNSYEQYF. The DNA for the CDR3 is TGTGCCAGCAGACGGGACACCAATAGCTACGAGCAGTACTTC.

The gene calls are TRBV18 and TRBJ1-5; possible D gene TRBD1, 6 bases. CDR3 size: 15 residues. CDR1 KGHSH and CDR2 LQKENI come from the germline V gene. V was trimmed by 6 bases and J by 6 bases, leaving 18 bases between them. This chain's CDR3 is CASSPDSHLGQPQHF. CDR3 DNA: TGTGCCAGCTCTCCGGACAGCCACTTAGGTCAGCCCCAGCATTTT.

CDR3 nucleotides: TGTGCCAGTAGTACGTCCGGGGTTAGCGGCTACACCTTC. Protein product: CASSTSGVSGYTF. This chain connects TRBV19 to TRBJ1-2, with no clear D. Germline loops: CDR1 LNHDA, CDR2 SQIVND (reference sequence). CDR3 length equals 13 residues. V dropped 4 bases and J dropped 8 bases, with 14 bases sitting between them.

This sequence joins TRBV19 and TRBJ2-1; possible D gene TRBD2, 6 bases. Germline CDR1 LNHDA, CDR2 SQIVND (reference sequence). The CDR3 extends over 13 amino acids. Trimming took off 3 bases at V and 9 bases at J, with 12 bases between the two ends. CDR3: CASSMTTRGEQFF. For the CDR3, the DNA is TGTGCCAGTAGTATGACGACTAGGGGTGAGCAGTTCTTC.

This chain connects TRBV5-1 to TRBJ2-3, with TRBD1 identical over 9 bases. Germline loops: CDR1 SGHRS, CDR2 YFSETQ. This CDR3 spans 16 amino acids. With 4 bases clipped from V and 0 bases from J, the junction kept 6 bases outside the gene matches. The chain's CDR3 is CASSQWTGDSTDTQYF. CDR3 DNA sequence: TGCGCCAGCAGCCAATGGACAGGGGATAGCACAGATACGCAGTATTTT.

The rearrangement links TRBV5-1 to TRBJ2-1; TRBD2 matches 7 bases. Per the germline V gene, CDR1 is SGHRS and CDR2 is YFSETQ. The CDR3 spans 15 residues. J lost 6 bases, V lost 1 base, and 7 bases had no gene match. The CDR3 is CASSLFRGGSNEQFF. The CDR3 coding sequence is TGCGCCAGCAGCTTGTTTCGCGGGGGTAGCAATGAGCAGTTCTTC.

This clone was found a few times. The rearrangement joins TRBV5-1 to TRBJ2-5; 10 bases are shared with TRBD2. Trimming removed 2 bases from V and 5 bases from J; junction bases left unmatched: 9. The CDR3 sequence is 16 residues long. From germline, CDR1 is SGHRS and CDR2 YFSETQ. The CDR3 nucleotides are TGCGCCAGCAGCTTAAACAGAGCGGGGGGGCTTGAGACCCAGTACTTC. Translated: CASSLNRAGGLETQYF.

The DNA for the CDR3 is TGTGCCAGCAGCGTGGACAGTAGCAATCAGCCCCAGCATTTT. Protein: CASSVDSSNQPQHF. The chain has TRBV11-2 and TRBJ1-5; D is possibly TRBD1 (6 bases). Looked up from germline, CDR1 is SGHAT and CDR2 is FQNNGV. The V end was cut by 5 bases, the J end by 0 bases, with 8 bases between. The CDR3 length is 14 residues.

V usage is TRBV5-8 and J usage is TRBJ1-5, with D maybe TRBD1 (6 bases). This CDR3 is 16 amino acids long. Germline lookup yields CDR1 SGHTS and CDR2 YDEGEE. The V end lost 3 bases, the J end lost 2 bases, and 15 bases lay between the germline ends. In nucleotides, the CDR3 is TGTGCCAGCAGCTCAGGGGACATAGCAGGCAATCAGCCCCAGCATTTT. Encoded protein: CASSSGDIAGNQPQHF.

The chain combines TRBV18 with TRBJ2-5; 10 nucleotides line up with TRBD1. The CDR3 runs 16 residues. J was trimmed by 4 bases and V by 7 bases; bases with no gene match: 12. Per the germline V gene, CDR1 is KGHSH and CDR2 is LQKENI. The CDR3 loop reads CASYRGARDRGETQYF. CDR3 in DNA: TGTGCCAGCTACCGCGGGGCCCGGGACAGGGGAGAGACCCAGTACTTC.

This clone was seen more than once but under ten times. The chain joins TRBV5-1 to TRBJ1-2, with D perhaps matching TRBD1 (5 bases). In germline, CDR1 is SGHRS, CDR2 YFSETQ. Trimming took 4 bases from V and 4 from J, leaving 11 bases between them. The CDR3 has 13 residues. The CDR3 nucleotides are TGCGCCAGCAGCGCACAGGAGATCTATGGCTACACCTTC. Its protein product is CASSAQEIYGYTF.